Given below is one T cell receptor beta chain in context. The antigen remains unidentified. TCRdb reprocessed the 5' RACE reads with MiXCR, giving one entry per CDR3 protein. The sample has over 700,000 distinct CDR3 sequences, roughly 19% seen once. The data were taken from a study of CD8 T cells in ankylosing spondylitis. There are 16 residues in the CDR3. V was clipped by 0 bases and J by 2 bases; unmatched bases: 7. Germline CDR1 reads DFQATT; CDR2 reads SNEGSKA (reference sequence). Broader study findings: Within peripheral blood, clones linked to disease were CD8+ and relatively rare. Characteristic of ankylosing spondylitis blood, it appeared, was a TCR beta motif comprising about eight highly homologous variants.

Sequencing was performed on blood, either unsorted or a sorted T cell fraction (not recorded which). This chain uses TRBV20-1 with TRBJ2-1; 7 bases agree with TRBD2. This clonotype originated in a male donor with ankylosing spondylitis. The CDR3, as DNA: TGCAGTGCTAGAGAATCCCGAGCGGGAACCTACAATGAGCAGTTCTTC. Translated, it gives CSARESRAGTYNEQFF.